Described below is a single T cell receptor (beta chain) sequence and its context. Its antigen is not identified. Second-dose schedules of about 4 or about 12 weeks were combined. Sequencing used immunoSEQ multiplex PCR; TCRdb keeps in-frame clones, though not all of them. Of 150,000 to 250,000 clones listed, 85% to 95% were seen once; the top ten hold roughly 1%. The data belong to a study of T cell responses to AZD1222 COVID-19 vaccine. The V and J ends lost 3 bases and 6 bases, in that order; junction bases with no gene match: 7. CDR3 length equals 15 residues. Germline CDR1 and CDR2: KGHSH and LQKENI. Study-wide results and caveats: Spike-spanning, vaccine-associated CD4 TCRs were dominant at 160-218 and 743-854. Donors in the cohort were predominantly white British and more often female, and clonal diversity was possibly underestimated. Nearly half of spike-specific TCRs reportedly target variant regions that are unmutated in the B.1.351 and B.1.1.7 variants.

The sequence derives from an adult who received the AZD1222 COVID-19 vaccine. The V and J genes are TRBV18 and TRBJ2-1; 8 bases agree with TRBD1. The source material was peripheral blood, sampled 28 days after the second AZD1222 dose. CDR3 in DNA: TGTGCCAGCTCACCCCGACAGGGGCTCGGCAATGAGCAGTTCTTC. Translated: CASSPRQGLGNEQFF.